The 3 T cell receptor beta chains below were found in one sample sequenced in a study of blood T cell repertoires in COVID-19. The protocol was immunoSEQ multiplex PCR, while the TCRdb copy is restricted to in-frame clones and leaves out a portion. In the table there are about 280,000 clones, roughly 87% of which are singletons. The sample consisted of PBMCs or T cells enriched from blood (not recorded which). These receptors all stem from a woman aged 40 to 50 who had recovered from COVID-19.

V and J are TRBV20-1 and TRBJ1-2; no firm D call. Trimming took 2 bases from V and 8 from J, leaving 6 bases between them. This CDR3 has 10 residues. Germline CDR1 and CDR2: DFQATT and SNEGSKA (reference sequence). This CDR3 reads CSARSPGYTF. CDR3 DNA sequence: TGCAGTGCTAGAAGCCCCGGCTACACCTTC.

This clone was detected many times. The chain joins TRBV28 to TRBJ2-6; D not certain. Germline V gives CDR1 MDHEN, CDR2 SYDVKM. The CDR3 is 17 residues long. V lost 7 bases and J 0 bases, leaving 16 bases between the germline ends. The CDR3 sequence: CASISSRHSSGANVLTF. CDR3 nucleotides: TGTGCCAGCATCTCGTCCAGACATTCCTCTGGGGCCAACGTCCTGACTTTC.

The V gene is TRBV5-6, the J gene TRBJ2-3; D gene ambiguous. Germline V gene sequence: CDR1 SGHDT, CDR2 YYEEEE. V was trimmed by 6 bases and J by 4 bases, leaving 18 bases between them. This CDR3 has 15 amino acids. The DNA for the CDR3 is TGTGCCAGCACCTACCCCCCCGGTTTCCCAGATACGCAGTATTTT. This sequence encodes CASTYPPGFPDTQYF.